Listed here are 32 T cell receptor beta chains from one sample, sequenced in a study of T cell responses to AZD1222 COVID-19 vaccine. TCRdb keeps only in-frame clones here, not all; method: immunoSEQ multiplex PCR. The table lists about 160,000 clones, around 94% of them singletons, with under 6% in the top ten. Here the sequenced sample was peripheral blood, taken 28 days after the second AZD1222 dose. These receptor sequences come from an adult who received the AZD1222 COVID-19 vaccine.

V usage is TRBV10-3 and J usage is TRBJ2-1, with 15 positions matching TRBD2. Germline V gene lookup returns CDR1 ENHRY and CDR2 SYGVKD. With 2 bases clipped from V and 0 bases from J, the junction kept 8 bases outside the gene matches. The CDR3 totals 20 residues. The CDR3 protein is CAISEDLGTSGRFSYNEQFF. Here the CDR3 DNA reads TGTGCCATCAGTGAGGACCTCGGGACTAGCGGGAGGTTCTCCTACAATGAGCAGTTCTTC.

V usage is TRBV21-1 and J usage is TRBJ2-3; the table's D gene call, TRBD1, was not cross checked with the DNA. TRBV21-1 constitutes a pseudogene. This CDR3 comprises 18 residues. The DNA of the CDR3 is TGTGCCAGCAGCATTCGACAACTGCGAAGATTATTAACAGATACGCAGTATTTT. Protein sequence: CASSIRQLRRLLTDTQYF.

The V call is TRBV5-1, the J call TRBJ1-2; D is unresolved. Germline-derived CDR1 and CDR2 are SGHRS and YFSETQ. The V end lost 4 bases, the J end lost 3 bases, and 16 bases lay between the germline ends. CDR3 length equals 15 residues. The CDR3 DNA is TGCGCCAGCAGCCCGGCGGTGACCGGCCACTATGGCTACACCTTC. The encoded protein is CASSPAVTGHYGYTF.

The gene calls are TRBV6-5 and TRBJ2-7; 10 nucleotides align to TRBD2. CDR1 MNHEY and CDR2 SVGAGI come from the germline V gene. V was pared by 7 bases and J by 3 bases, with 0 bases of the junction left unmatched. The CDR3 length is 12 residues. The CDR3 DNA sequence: TGTGCCAGCACTAGCGGGAGCTACGAGCAGTACTTC. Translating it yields CASTSGSYEQYF.

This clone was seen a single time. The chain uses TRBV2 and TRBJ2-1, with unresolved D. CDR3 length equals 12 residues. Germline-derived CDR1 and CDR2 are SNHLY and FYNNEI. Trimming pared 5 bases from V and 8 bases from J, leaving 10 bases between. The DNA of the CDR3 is TGTGCCAGCAGTCTGTTGAAGCATGAGCAGTTCTTC. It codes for CASSLLKHEQFF.

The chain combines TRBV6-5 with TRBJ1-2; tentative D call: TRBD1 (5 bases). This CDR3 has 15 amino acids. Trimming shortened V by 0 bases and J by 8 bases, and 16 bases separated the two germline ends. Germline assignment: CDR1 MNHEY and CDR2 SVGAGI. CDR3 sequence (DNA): TGTGCCAGCAGTTACTCGAGCAGGGACCCTCTGGGCTACACCTTC. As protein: CASSYSSRDPLGYTF.

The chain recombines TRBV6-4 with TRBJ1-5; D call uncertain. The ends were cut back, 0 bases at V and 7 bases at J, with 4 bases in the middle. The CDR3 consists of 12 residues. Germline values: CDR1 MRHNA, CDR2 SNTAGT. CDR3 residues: CASSDSRQPQHF. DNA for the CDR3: TGTGCCAGCAGTGACTCGCGGCAGCCCCAGCATTTT.

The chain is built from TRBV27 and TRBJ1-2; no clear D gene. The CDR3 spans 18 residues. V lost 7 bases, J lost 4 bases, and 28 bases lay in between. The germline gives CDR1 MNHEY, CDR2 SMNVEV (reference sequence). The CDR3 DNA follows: TGTGCCAGCATTCCAACCAGCCGCGGGTTGCTGAGTAGCTATGGCTACACCTTC. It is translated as CASIPTSRGLLSSYGYTF.

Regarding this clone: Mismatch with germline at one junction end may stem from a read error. In DNA form, the CDR3 reads TGTGCCAGCAGCGCTACCCGGGACACTAAACCCCCCTTC. Encoded protein: CASSATRDTKPPF. V usage is TRBV7-8 and J usage is TRBJ1-2, with D possibly matching TRBD1 (6 bases). There are 13 residues in the CDR3. CDR1 is SGHVS, CDR2 FQNEAQ, per germline.

The CDR3: CASSEDRHSEKLFF. CDR3 DNA sequence: TGTGCCAGCAGTGAAGACAGACACTCGGAAAAACTGTTTTTT. The chain uses TRBV2 and TRBJ1-4; D is unclear. V lost 1 base to trimming and J lost 8 bases, with 11 bases between them. The germline gives CDR1 SNHLY, CDR2 FYNNEI. The CDR3 runs to 14 residues.

The CDR3 protein is CASSQGIALAPTSYEQYF. In DNA form, the CDR3 reads TGTGCCAGCAGCCAAGGCATAGCGCTAGCGCCGACTTCCTACGAGCAGTACTTC. The J gene is TRBJ2-7, the V gene TRBV4-2; tentatively, D is TRBD2 (6 bases). CDR3 size: 18 residues. Germline lookup yields CDR1 LGHNA and CDR2 YNFKEQ. Between the trimmed V and J ends, which lost 1 base and 1 base, there was a span of 20 bases.

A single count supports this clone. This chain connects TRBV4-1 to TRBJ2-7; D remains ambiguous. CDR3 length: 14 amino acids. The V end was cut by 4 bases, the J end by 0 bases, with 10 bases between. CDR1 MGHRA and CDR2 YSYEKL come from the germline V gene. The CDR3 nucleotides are TGCGCCAGCAGCCCTAAGGACGGCTCCTACGAGCAGTACTTC. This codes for CASSPKDGSYEQYF.

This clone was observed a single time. The CDR3 loop is CASSREDRLYGYTF. CDR3 sequence (DNA): TGTGCCAGCTCCCGGGAGGACAGATTGTATGGCTACACCTTC. This chain connects TRBV18 to TRBJ1-2; maybe TRBD1 (6 bases). The CDR3 spans 14 residues. With 6 bases removed from V and 5 bases from J, the gap between germline ends came to 16 bases. Germline V lookup: CDR1 KGHSH, CDR2 LQKENI.

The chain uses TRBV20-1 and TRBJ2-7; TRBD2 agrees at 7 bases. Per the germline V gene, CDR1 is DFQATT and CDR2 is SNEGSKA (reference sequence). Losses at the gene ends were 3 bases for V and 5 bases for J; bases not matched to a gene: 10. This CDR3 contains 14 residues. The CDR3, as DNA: TGCAGTGCTAGTGGGGCGGGAGTTGGGCACGAGCAGTACTTC. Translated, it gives CSASGAGVGHEQYF.

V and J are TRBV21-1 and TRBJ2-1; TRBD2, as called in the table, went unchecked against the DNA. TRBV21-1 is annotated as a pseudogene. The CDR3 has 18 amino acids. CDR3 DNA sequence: TGTGCCAGCAGCAAAGGACGGACCGGGACGGACAAGGAGGGTGAGCAGTTCTTC. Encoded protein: CASSKGRTGTDKEGEQFF.

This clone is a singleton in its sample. The chain's CDR3 is CASSFGPRAGELFF. As DNA, the CDR3 is TGTGCCAGCAGCTTCGGTCCTAGGGCCGGGGAGCTGTTTTTT. The chain joins TRBV7-2 to TRBJ2-2, with D unclear. This CDR3 is 14 amino acids long. Germline V CDR1 and CDR2: SGHTA, FQGNSA. V was shortened by 3 bases and J by 6 bases, with 11 bases between the two germline ends.

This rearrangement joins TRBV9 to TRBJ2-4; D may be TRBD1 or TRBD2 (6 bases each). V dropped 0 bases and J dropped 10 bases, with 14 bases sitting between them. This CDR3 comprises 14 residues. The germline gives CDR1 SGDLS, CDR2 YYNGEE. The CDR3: CASSVGLGGSIQYF. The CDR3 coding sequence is TGTGCCAGCAGCGTAGGGCTAGGGGGGAGTATTCAGTACTTC.

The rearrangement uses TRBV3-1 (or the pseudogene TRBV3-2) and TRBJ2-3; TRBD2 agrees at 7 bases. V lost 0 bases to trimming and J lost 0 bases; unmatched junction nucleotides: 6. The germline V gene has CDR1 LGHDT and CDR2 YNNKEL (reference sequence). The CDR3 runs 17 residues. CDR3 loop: CASSQEPSGISTDTQYF. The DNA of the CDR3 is TGTGCCAGCAGCCAAGAGCCAAGCGGGATCAGCACAGATACGCAGTATTTT.

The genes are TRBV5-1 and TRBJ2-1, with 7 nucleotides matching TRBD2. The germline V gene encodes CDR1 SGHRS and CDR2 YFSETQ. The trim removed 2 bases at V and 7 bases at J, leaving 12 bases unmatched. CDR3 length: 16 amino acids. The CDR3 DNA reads TGCGCCAGCAGCTTTGGGGAGGGAGGGCCGAGGAATGAGCAGTTCTTC. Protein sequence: CASSFGEGGPRNEQFF.

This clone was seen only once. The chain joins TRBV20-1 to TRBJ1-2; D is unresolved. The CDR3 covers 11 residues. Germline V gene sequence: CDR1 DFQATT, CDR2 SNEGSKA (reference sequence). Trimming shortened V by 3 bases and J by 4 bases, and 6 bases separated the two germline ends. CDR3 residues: CSASYSYGYTF. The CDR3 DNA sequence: TGCAGTGCTAGCTATTCCTATGGCTACACCTTC.

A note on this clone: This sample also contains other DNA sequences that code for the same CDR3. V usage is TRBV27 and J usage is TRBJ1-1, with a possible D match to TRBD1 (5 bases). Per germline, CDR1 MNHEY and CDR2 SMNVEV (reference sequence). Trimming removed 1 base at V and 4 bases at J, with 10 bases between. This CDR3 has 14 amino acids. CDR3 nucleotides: TGTGCCAGCAGTTTATACCGCGGGGGCACTGAAGCTTTCTTT. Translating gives CASSLYRGGTEAFF.

The CDR3 DNA is TGTGCCAGCAGCCCCTCTAGCGGGAGTTACGAGCAGTACTTC. Translation: CASSPSSGSYEQYF. The chain couples TRBV7-9 to TRBJ2-7, with TRBD2 identical over 10 bases. This CDR3 is built from 14 residues. The germline V gene has CDR1 SEHNR and CDR2 FQNEAQ (reference sequence). J lost 4 bases, V lost 5 bases, and 5 bases had no gene match.

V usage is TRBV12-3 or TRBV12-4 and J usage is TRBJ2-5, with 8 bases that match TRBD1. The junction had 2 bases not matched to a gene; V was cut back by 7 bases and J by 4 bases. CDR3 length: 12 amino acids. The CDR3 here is CASTDRGETQYF. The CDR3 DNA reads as TGTGCCAGCACCGACAGGGGAGAGACCCAGTACTTC.

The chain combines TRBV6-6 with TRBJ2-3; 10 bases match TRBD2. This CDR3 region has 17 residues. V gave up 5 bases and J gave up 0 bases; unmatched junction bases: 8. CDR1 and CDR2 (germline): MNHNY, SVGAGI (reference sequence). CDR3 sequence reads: CASSRSGLAVSTDTQYF. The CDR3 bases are TGTGCCAGCAGTCGCTCCGGACTAGCGGTTAGCACAGATACGCAGTATTTT.

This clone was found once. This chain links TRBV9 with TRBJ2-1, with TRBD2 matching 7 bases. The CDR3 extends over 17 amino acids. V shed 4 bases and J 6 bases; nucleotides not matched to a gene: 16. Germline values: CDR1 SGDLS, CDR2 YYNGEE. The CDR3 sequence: CASSTTYPGRAGNEQFF. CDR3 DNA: TGTGCCAGCAGCACGACTTACCCGGGGAGGGCGGGCAATGAGCAGTTCTTC.

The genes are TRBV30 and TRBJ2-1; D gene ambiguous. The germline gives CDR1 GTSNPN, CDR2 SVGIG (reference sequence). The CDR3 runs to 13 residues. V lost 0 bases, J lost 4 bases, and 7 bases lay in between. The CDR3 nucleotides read TGTGCCTGGAGTGTTTTGGGATACAATGAGCAGTTCTTC. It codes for CAWSVLGYNEQFF.

The CDR3 DNA reads as TGCAGCGTTAGGACAGGGGAGCATGGCTACACCTTC. Amino acids: CSVRTGEHGYTF. V gene TRBV29-1 combines with J gene TRBJ1-2; 9 bases are shared with TRBD1. The V gene's germline CDR1 is SQVTM and CDR2 ANQGSEA. The CDR3 is made up of 12 amino acids. Losses at the gene ends were 5 bases for V and 6 bases for J; bases not matched to a gene: 4.

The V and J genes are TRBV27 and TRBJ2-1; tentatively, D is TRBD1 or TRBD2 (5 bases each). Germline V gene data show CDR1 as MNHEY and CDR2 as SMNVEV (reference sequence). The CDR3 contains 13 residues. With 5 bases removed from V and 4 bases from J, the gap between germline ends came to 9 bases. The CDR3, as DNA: TGTGCCAGCAGTCGGGACGAGTACAATGAGCAGTTCTTC. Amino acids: CASSRDEYNEQFF.

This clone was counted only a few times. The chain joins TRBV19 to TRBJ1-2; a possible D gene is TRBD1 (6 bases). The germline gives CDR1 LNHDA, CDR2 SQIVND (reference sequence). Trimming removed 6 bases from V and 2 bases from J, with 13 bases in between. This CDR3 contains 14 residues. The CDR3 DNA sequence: TGTGCCAGTAGAGAGGACAGCGTGAACTATGGCTACACCTTC. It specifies CASREDSVNYGYTF.

The DNA for the CDR3 is TGTGCCAGCTCACCGACCGGGACAGGGGTTTTCCCTTACGAGCAGTACTTC. It specifies CASSPTGTGVFPYEQYF. The gene calls are TRBV18 and TRBJ2-7; 10 bases are a match to TRBD1. Germline V CDR1 and CDR2: KGHSH, LQKENI. V lost 3 bases and J lost 4; bases outside the gene matches: 12. This CDR3 is 17 amino acids long.

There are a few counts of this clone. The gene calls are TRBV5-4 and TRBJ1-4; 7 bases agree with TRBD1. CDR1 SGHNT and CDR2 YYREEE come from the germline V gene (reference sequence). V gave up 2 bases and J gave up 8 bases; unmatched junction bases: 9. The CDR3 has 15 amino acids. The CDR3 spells CASSFTTGRNEKLFF. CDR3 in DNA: TGTGCCAGCAGCTTCACGACAGGGAGAAACGAAAAACTGTTTTTT.

CDR3 in DNA: TGTGCCAGTAGCGGCCAGGTCCGCTATGGCTACACCTTC. This encodes CASSGQVRYGYTF. This chain joins TRBV19 and TRBJ1-2; D is ambiguous. Germline values: CDR1 LNHDA, CDR2 SQIVND (reference sequence). This CDR3 spans 13 amino acids. Trimming took off 6 bases at V and 4 bases at J, with 12 bases between the two ends. Looking up the rest from reference TRBV19 and TRBJ1-2 gives the full variable domain: DGGITQSPKYLFRKEGQNVTLSCEQNLNHDAMYWYRQDPGQGLRLIYYSQIVNDFQKGDIAEGYSVSREKKESFPLTVTSAQKNPTAFYLCASSGQVRYGYTFGSGTRLTVV.